Shown below are 22 T cell receptor beta chains from a single sample sequenced in a study of cytomegalovirus exposure and HLA in healthy donors. PCR used 60 Vbeta primers and 13 Jbeta primers. Clones were sequenced by immunoSEQ multiplex PCR, and TCRdb holds only the in-frame ones, with some missing. The sample has roughly 96,000 clones, around 79% seen once. Sequences were obtained from PBMCs. The receptors were sampled from a female donor in good health and CMV-seropositive.

The chain links TRBV6-5 to TRBJ1-4, with D unclear. Germline CDR1 reads MNHEY; CDR2 reads SVGAGI. The CDR3 totals 13 residues. V was clipped by 8 bases and J by 5 bases, with 12 bases between them. CDR3 bases: TGTGCCAGCCGGGCGGGGAGAAATGAAAAACTGTTTTTT. This encodes CASRAGRNEKLFF.

This chain links TRBV10-3 with TRBJ1-2; unclear D gene. Germline-derived CDR1 and CDR2 are ENHRY and SYGVKD. V was cut by 0 bases and J by 5 bases, with 7 bases left in between. This CDR3 has 13 residues. DNA for the CDR3: TGTGCCATCAGTGAGTCGAGAGGGTATGGCTACACCTTC. Translating it yields CAISESRGYGYTF.

The J gene is TRBJ1-4, the V gene TRBV28; the D is unclear. Germline V lookup: CDR1 MDHEN, CDR2 SYDVKM. Trimming removed 7 bases from V and 0 bases from J, with 15 bases in between. The CDR3 has 16 residues. The CDR3 reads CASNPPTGATNEKLFF. CDR3 sequence (DNA): TGTGCCAGCAACCCCCCCACGGGAGCAACTAATGAAAAACTGTTTTTT. The entire variable domain, with the rest obtained from reference TRBV28 and TRBJ1-4, is as follows: DVKVTQSSRYLVKRTGEKVFLECVQDMDHENMFWYRQDPGLGLRLIYFSYDVKMKEKGDIPEGYSVSREKKERFSLILESASTNQTSMYLCASNPPTGATNEKLFFGSGTQLSVL.

The genes are TRBV5-1 and TRBJ2-1; TRBD2 agrees at 7 bases. CDR3 length: 17 amino acids. The V gene's germline CDR1 is SGHRS and CDR2 YFSETQ. The J segment lost 2 bases and the V segment lost 4 bases, leaving 12 bases of the junction unmatched. CDR3 loop: CASSHWGGAGAYNEQFF. The CDR3 region has the DNA TGCGCCAGCAGCCATTGGGGGGGAGCGGGTGCCTACAATGAGCAGTTCTTC.

The CDR3 DNA sequence: TGTGCCAGCAGTGTAAGGGGGGGGACCGGGGAGCTGTTTTTT. It translates to CASSVRGGTGELFF. V and J are TRBV6-5 and TRBJ2-2; possible D gene TRBD2, 7 bases. With 5 bases removed from V and 5 bases from J, the gap between germline ends came to 12 bases. Germline CDR1 reads MNHEY; CDR2 reads SVGAGI. CDR3 size: 14 residues.

The chain has TRBV7-2 and TRBJ2-7, with D perhaps TRBD1 (6 bases). V was clipped by 3 bases and J by 6 bases, with 18 bases between them. The CDR3 totals 15 residues. CDR1 is SGHTA, CDR2 FQGNSA, per germline. The CDR3, as DNA: TGTGCCAGCAGCTTTACCACAGGGTCGTCCAGCGAGCAGTACTTC. Amino acid sequence: CASSFTTGSSSEQYF.

This clone was seen a few times. The rearrangement links TRBV9 to TRBJ2-1; 13 bases line up with TRBD2. This CDR3 is 15 amino acids long. J gave up 8 bases and V 4 bases, and 6 bases lay outside the gene matches. Germline V gene sequence: CDR1 SGDLS, CDR2 YYNGEE. The CDR3 reads CASSPTTSGGYEQFF. In DNA form, the CDR3 reads TGTGCCAGCAGCCCCACGACTAGCGGGGGGTATGAGCAGTTCTTC.

The chain recombines TRBV6-6 with TRBJ2-1; 7 nucleotides match TRBD2. The CDR3 runs 13 residues. Germline trimming cut 6 bases from V and 9 bases from J; bases unmatched to any gene: 8. In germline, CDR1 is MNHNY, CDR2 SVGAGI (reference sequence). In nucleotides, the CDR3 is TGTGCCAGCAGCTGGGGAAGCGGGGTTGAGCAGTTCTTC. Its translation: CASSWGSGVEQFF.

This clone was counted once. The CDR3 spells CASSPLLTGRTEAFF. In DNA form, the CDR3 reads TGTGCCAGCAGTCCGCTCCTGACAGGCCGCACTGAAGCTTTCTTT. The rearrangement joins TRBV27 to TRBJ1-1, with TRBD1 as a possible D gene (6 bases). The CDR3 is made up of 15 amino acids. V dropped 5 bases and J dropped 4 bases, with 17 bases sitting between them. Germline V gene sequence: CDR1 MNHEY, CDR2 SMNVEV (reference sequence).

Relative to its sample, this clone is medium-sized. For the CDR3, the DNA is TGTGCCAGCAGCTGGGGAGGGGTATCCAGCACAGATACGCAGTATTTT. Its protein is CASSWGGVSSTDTQYF. V is TRBV7-8 and J is TRBJ2-3, with 7 bases that match TRBD2. This CDR3 comprises 16 residues. Germline CDR1 and CDR2: SGHVS and FQNEAQ. The trim removed 4 bases at V and 0 bases at J, leaving 7 bases unmatched.

This clone was counted a few times. V usage is TRBV6-5 and J usage is TRBJ1-1, with D perhaps TRBD1 (6 bases). Trimming left V 6 bases short and J 9 bases short, with 11 bases between. This CDR3 contains 11 residues. Germline CDR1 MNHEY, CDR2 SVGAGI. The CDR3 spells CASSTTGKAFF. CDR3 in DNA: TGTGCCAGCAGCACAACAGGGAAAGCTTTCTTT.

This clone has a single count. The chain couples TRBV5-1 to TRBJ2-3; no firm D call. With 0 bases removed from V and 7 bases from J, the gap between germline ends came to 18 bases. Germline CDR1 SGHRS, CDR2 YFSETQ. The CDR3 runs to 16 residues. The CDR3 region is CASSLEASKRFNTQYF. The CDR3 DNA follows: TGCGCCAGCAGCTTGGAGGCTAGTAAAAGGTTCAATACGCAGTATTTT.

This rearrangement joins TRBV5-4 to TRBJ2-3; TRBD2 aligns across 11 bases. Germline-derived CDR1 and CDR2 are SGHNT and YYREEE (reference sequence). The CDR3 is 18 residues long. The trim removed 1 base at V and 0 bases at J, leaving 7 bases unmatched. The CDR3 loop is CASSLLAGGPKSTDTQYF. The CDR3 DNA reads TGTGCCAGCAGCTTGTTAGCGGGGGGGCCCAAGAGCACAGATACGCAGTATTTT.

The V gene is TRBV5-8, the J gene TRBJ2-7; 9 nucleotides agree with TRBD2. The germline CDR1 and CDR2 sequences are SGHTS and YDEGEE. J lost 1 base, V lost 4 bases, and 9 bases had no gene match. The CDR3 length is 16 residues. Written as DNA, the CDR3 is TGTGCCAGCAGCATAGCCGGGACTAGCCGATCCTACGAGCAGTACTTC. Amino acids: CASSIAGTSRSYEQYF.

This clone is a singleton in its sample. The rearrangement joins TRBV4-3 to TRBJ2-3; 10 bases align to TRBD2. The V and J ends lost 1 base and 0 bases, in that order; junction bases with no gene match: 7. The CDR3 consists of 18 residues. Germline assignment: CDR1 LGHNA and CDR2 YSLEER. This chain's CDR3 is CASSQGASGRGSTDTQYF. The DNA for the CDR3 is TGCGCCAGCAGCCAAGGGGCTAGCGGGAGAGGTAGCACAGATACGCAGTATTTT.

The chain has TRBV30 and TRBJ1-1; 10 bases map to TRBD1. The CDR3 has 16 residues. J gave up 4 bases and V 8 bases, and 16 bases lay outside the gene matches. CDR1 and CDR2 from the germline V gene are GTSNPN and SVGIG (reference sequence). DNA for the CDR3: TGTGCCGCATGGGACAGGGGCGAGATGGTGATCACTGAAGCTTTCTTT. Translation gives CAAWDRGEMVITEAFF.

This clone was counted only a few times. The V gene is TRBV6-6, the J gene TRBJ2-7; 9 positions match TRBD2. The CDR3 extends over 15 amino acids. V lost 5 bases to trimming and J lost 2 bases; unmatched junction nucleotides: 7. Looked up from germline, CDR1 is MNHNY and CDR2 is SVGAGI (reference sequence). The CDR3 loop reads CASSPPSGTPYEQYF. The CDR3 nucleotides read TGTGCCAGCAGTCCCCCTAGCGGGACCCCCTACGAGCAGTACTTC.

The chain has TRBV6-6 and TRBJ2-1; 11 bases align to TRBD2. The CDR3 runs 15 residues. V lost 7 bases, J lost 10 bases, and 12 bases stayed unmatched. Germline-derived CDR1 and CDR2 are MNHNY and SVGAGI (reference sequence). This CDR3 reads CASKPTSGTTGEQFF. CDR3 DNA sequence: TGTGCCAGCAAGCCGACTAGCGGGACAACTGGGGAGCAGTTCTTC.

The table lists this clone with a few counts. The rearrangement uses TRBV7-6 and TRBJ2-7; 7 bases line up with TRBD1. The V and J ends lost 3 bases and 6 bases, in that order; junction bases with no gene match: 8. The V gene's germline CDR1 is SGHVS and CDR2 FNYEAQ. The CDR3 totals 14 residues. This chain's CDR3 is CASSFQDRESEQYF. In DNA form, the CDR3 reads TGTGCCAGCAGCTTTCAAGACAGGGAATCCGAGCAGTACTTC.

The chain combines TRBV27 with TRBJ2-7; a possible D gene is TRBD1 (7 bases). In germline, CDR1 is MNHEY, CDR2 SMNVEV (reference sequence). This CDR3 spans 14 amino acids. V lost 2 bases and J 3 bases, leaving 11 bases between the germline ends. The CDR3 DNA follows: TGTGCCAGCAGTTTACGCAGGGGGGTCTACGAGCAGTACTTC. It translates to CASSLRRGVYEQYF.

V and J are TRBV4-1 and TRBJ1-1, with TRBD1 matching 7 bases. From germline, CDR1 is MGHRA and CDR2 YSYEKL. This CDR3 has 13 amino acids. After removal of 3 bases from V and 8 bases from J, the junction contained 6 bases not matched to a gene. The CDR3 is CASSHPGTEEAFF. CDR3 sequence (DNA): TGCGCCAGCAGCCACCCCGGGACAGAAGAAGCTTTCTTT.

The rearrangement links TRBV2 to TRBJ1-1, with D perhaps matching TRBD1 (5 bases). V was shortened by 6 bases and J by 6 bases, with 23 bases between the two germline ends. The germline gives CDR1 SNHLY, CDR2 FYNNEI. This CDR3 has 16 residues. CDR3 sequence: CASRREVGTRGAEAFF. In DNA form, the CDR3 reads TGTGCCAGCAGAAGGGAGGTTGGGACCCGCGGCGCTGAAGCTTTCTTT.